These T cell receptor beta chains were read from a single sample in a study of neurological immune-mediated disorders. One entry per CDR3 protein results from TCRdb running MiXCR on the 5' RACE reads. Here the sample spans 55,000 to 65,000 distinct CDR3 sequences, around 3.8% being singletons. Sequenced sample: PBMCs. The receptors derive from a woman aged 50 to 60 with multiple sclerosis. The CDR3 runs from the conserved cysteine through the conserved F or W. Each record gives: V gene, D gene, J gene, clone size, CDR3 DNA, CDR3 protein. D genes are given only for firm matches. Part of the rows lack a size; the others show once, few, many or a class for expanded clones.

TRBV12-3/TRBV12-4	TRBD1	TRBJ1-5	few	TGTGCCAGCAGTCAGGGACAGGGGGGCAATCAGCCCCAGCATTTT	CASSQGQGGNQPQHF
TRBV12-3/TRBV12-4	TRBD1	TRBJ1-5	few	TGTGCCAGCAGTTACGGACAGGGAGGCAATCAGCCCCAGAATTTT	CASSYGQGGNQPQNF
TRBV20-1	TRBD2	TRBJ2-7	many	TGCAGTGCTAGAGATGGGGGACTAGCGGGAGGGCCGCCCTACGAGCAGTACTTC	CSARDGGLAGGPPYEQYF
TRBV14	NA	TRBJ1-1	many	TGTGCCAGCAGCCAAGTGAGGAATACGAACACTGAAGCTTTCTTT	CASSQVRNTNTEAFF
TRBV7-9	TRBD2	TRBJ2-4	many	TGTGCCAGCAGCCAAGGACTGACGCGGGGAGGGGACATTCAGTACTTC	CASSQGLTRGGDIQYF
TRBV7-2	TRBD1	TRBJ1-1	NA	TGTGCCAGCAGCTTAGGTTGGACAGGGGGCACTGAAGCTTTCTTT	CASSLGWTGGTEAFF
TRBV20-1	NA	TRBJ1-2	many	TGCAGTGCTAGAGATCCAGGAGGGGAGTATGGCTACACCTTC	CSARDPGGEYGYTF
TRBV7-9	NA	TRBJ2-5	many	TGTGCCAGCAGCTTACGGTTTAGGGACCAAGAGACCCAGTACTTC	CASSLRFRDQETQYF
TRBV29-1	NA	TRBJ1-1	many	TGCAGCGAAGGGACGGTGAACACTGAAGCTTTCTTT	CSEGTVNTEAFF
TRBV24-1	TRBD1	TRBJ1-4	many	TGTGCCACCAGTGAGCGACAGGGGAGGAATGAAAAACTGTTTTTT	CATSERQGRNEKLFF
TRBV6-2/TRBV6-3	TRBD1	TRBJ1-1	many	TGTGCCAGCAGTTACCGGGGACAGATTTACACTGAAGCTTTCTTT	CASSYRGQIYTEAFF
TRBV25-1	TRBD2	TRBJ2-1	many	TGTGCCAGCAGTGAATACGGGAGGGAGGGGCGCAATGAGCAGTTCTTC	CASSEYGREGRNEQFF
TRBV14	NA	TRBJ1-2	many	TGTGCCAGCAGCCAAGCAAGTGGAGCCCGGCTGTCCCGCGGCTACACCTTC	CASSQASGARLSRGYTF
TRBV9	TRBD2	TRBJ2-5	many	TGTGCCAGCAGCGGAGCGGGAGGATCAAAAGAGACCCAGTACTTC	CASSGAGGSKETQYF
TRBV9	TRBD1	TRBJ1-6	many	TGTGCCAGCAGCGGCGACAGGGTCGGGTCACCCCTCCACTTT	CASSGDRVGSPLHF
TRBV10-3	NA	TRBJ2-2	NA	TGTGCCATCAAACATACGTCGAACACCGGGGAGCTGTTTTTT	CAIKHTSNTGELFF
TRBV7-2	NA	TRBJ1-4	few	TGTGCCAGCAGCTTAGATCATGGGAATGAAAAACTGTTTTTT	CASSLDHGNEKLFF
TRBV29-1	TRBD1	TRBJ1-5	many	TGCAGCGTGGGGGACAGGGCTAATCAGCCCCAGCATTTT	CSVGDRANQPQHF
TRBV29-1	NA	TRBJ2-1	many	TGCAGCGTTGGGGACAATGAGCAGTTCTTC	CSVGDNEQFF
TRBV12-3/TRBV12-4	NA	TRBJ1-2	many	TGTGCCAGCTTAGGGGGAAGGAATGGCTACACCTTC	CASLGGRNGYTF
TRBV7-9	NA	TRBJ1-2	many	TGTGCCAGCAGCTTAGTTGAGAACTATGGCTACACCTTC	CASSLVENYGYTF
TRBV20-1	TRBD1	TRBJ1-2	many	TGCAGTGCGGGACAGTCCGCCACCTTC	CSAGQSATF
TRBV7-2	NA	TRBJ2-7	many	TGTGCCAGCAGATCCGGATACGAGCAGTACTTC	CASRSGYEQYF
TRBV20-1	NA	TRBJ1-1	many	TGCAGTGCTAGATTGAGGGAGAACACTGAAGCTTTCTTT	CSARLRENTEAFF
TRBV29-1	NA	TRBJ1-4	many	TGCAGCATAAGGAGGGAAACTAATGAAAAACTGTTTTTT	CSIRRETNEKLFF
TRBV5-4	NA	TRBJ2-7	few	TGTGCCAGCAGCTTGGTGCTACTGGATGAGCAGTACTTC	CASSLVLLDEQYF
TRBV7-2	NA	TRBJ2-1	NA	TGTGCCAGCAGCAACAATGAGCAGTTCTTC	CASSNNEQFF
TRBV5-1	TRBD1	TRBJ1-2	many	TGCGCCAGCGCGCCGGACAGGGGTAACTATGGCTACACCTTC	CASAPDRGNYGYTF
TRBV5-1	NA	TRBJ1-1	many	TGCGCCAGCAGCTTGGCGGTTATGAACACTGAAGCTTTCTTT	CASSLAVMNTEAFF
TRBV2	NA	TRBJ2-1	many	TGTGCCAGCAGCCGTTTCGGGAGCAACAATGAGCAGTTCTTC	CASSRFGSNNEQFF
TRBV10-3	TRBD1	TRBJ2-7	many	TGTGCCATCAAAGGACAGGGAAGGCCCGAGCAGTACTTC	CAIKGQGRPEQYF
TRBV20-1	NA	TRBJ2-6	many	TGCAGTGCTAGAGCGAGGGGGTCTGGGGCCAACGTCCTGACTTTC	CSARARGSGANVLTF
TRBV9	NA	TRBJ1-2	many	TGTGCCAGCAGCGTAAAAAACGGGAGGGACACCTTC	CASSVKNGRDTF
TRBV20-1	NA	TRBJ2-5	many	TGCAGTGCTAGTGCTGGAGAGTTCCTAGAGACCCAGTACTTC	CSASAGEFLETQYF
TRBV6-6	NA	TRBJ1-5	few	TGTGCCAGCAGACTACAGAGACAAGATCAGCCCCAGAATTTT	CASRLQRQDQPQNF
TRBV14	NA	TRBJ1-5	many	TGTGCCAGCAGCCAAGGGGGGGGACGGCCCCAGCATTTT	CASSQGGGRPQHF
TRBV30	TRBD1	TRBJ1-2	many	TGTGCCCGAGGACAGGCCTATGGCTACACCTTC	CARGQAYGYTF